The rows below give T cell receptor beta chains drawn from one sample of a study of Graves' ophthalmopathy and Graves' hyperthyroidism. TCRdb reprocessed the multiplex PCR reads via MiXCR and lists one record per CDR3 protein. The repertoire holds about 620,000 distinct CDR3 sequences, with about a fifth as singletons. The sequencing sample was made of peripheral blood. These receptors all stem from a young woman with stable Graves' hyperthyroidism. Some clones in this sample may be carry-over from other donors' samples. Both conserved end residues are part of each CDR3. Fields, in order: clone size, D gene, V gene, J gene, CDR3 DNA, CDR3 protein. The D gene is left open where the match is weak. Some rows have no size entry. The others give once, few or many, or a class for an expanded clone.

clone size: many
D gene: .
V gene: TRBV12-3/TRBV12-4
J gene: TRBJ2-7
CDR3 DNA: TGTGCCAGCAGTTTGGAGGCTGATACCTACGAGCAGTACTTC
CDR3 protein: CASSLEADTYEQYF

clone size: many
D gene: .
V gene: TRBV28
J gene: TRBJ1-1
CDR3 DNA: TGTGCCAGCTCGACGGATCTCGGGCTTAGAGCTTTCTTT
CDR3 protein: CASSTDLGLRAFF

clone size: few
D gene: TRBD2
V gene: TRBV11-1
J gene: TRBJ2-5
CDR3 DNA: TGTACCAGCAGCCCAGGGACTAGCGGCCAAGAGACCCAGTACTTC
CDR3 protein: CTSSPGTSGQETQYF

clone size: many
D gene: .
V gene: TRBV10-3
J gene: TRBJ1-1
CDR3 DNA: TGTGCCATCAGTGAGTCAGCAGGACAGTTGAACACTGAAGCTTTCTTT
CDR3 protein: CAISESAGQLNTEAFF

clone size: once
D gene: .
V gene: TRBV7-2
J gene: TRBJ2-7
CDR3 DNA: TGTGCCAGCAGCTTGGATAGCGCCTCCTACGAGCAGTACTTC
CDR3 protein: CASSLDSASYEQYF

clone size: many
D gene: .
V gene: TRBV20-1
J gene: TRBJ1-2
CDR3 DNA: TGCAGTGCTGAGTATTACAGGGACCTTCAGACATATGGCTACACCTTC
CDR3 protein: CSAEYYRDLQTYGYTF

clone size: many
D gene: .
V gene: TRBV11-1
J gene: TRBJ2-2
CDR3 DNA: TGTGCCAGCAGCTCAGAGACAGCGTCAAACACCGGGGAGCTGTTTTTT
CDR3 protein: CASSSETASNTGELFF

clone size: few
D gene: TRBD2
V gene: TRBV13
J gene: TRBJ2-2
CDR3 DNA: TGTGCCAGCAGCCCTCCGGGCGGGAGGGCCGACGGGGAGCTGTTTTTT
CDR3 protein: CASSPPGGRADGELFF

clone size: many
D gene: .
V gene: TRBV5-1
J gene: TRBJ1-1
CDR3 DNA: TGCGCCAGCAGCTTGTCCCCCGGGAGGGACACTGAAGCTTTCTTT
CDR3 protein: CASSLSPGRDTEAFF

clone size: .
D gene: .
V gene: TRBV6-1
J gene: TRBJ2-7
CDR3 DNA: TGTGCCAGCAGTGAAGCGACCCACTCCTACGAGCAGTACTTC
CDR3 protein: CASSEATHSYEQYF

clone size: .
D gene: .
V gene: TRBV14
J gene: TRBJ2-5
CDR3 DNA: TGTGCCAGCAGGACCCAGTACTTC
CDR3 protein: CASRTQYF

clone size: .
D gene: .
V gene: TRBV10-3
J gene: TRBJ1-1
CDR3 DNA: TGTGCCATCAGTGTTAAGGGGAACACTGAAGCTTTCTTT
CDR3 protein: CAISVKGNTEAFF

clone size: .
D gene: TRBD1
V gene: TRBV4-1
J gene: TRBJ2-5
CDR3 DNA: TGCGCCAGCAGCCAAGATCAGGGGGTGATTACCCAAGAGACCCAGTACTTC
CDR3 protein: CASSQDQGVITQETQYF

clone size: many
D gene: .
V gene: TRBV28
J gene: TRBJ1-5
CDR3 DNA: TGTGCCAGCAGCCGCGCTACTGGGTCTCAGCCCCAGCATTTT
CDR3 protein: CASSRATGSQPQHF

clone size: .
D gene: .
V gene: TRBV28
J gene: TRBJ2-7
CDR3 DNA: TGTGCCAGCACCGCCAACTCCTACGAGCAGTACTTC
CDR3 protein: CASTANSYEQYF

clone size: .
D gene: TRBD1
V gene: TRBV6-1
J gene: TRBJ1-2
CDR3 DNA: TGTGCCAGCAGATTCCGGGACAGGGGCGGCTACACCTTC
CDR3 protein: CASRFRDRGGYTF

clone size: .
D gene: .
V gene: TRBV3-1
J gene: TRBJ2-5
CDR3 DNA: TGTGCCAGCAGCCCAGACCCGGGACCCCAAGAGACCCAGTACTTC
CDR3 protein: CASSPDPGPQETQYF

clone size: .
D gene: .
V gene: TRBV6-1
J gene: TRBJ2-2
CDR3 DNA: TGTGCCAGCAGTGGGGTTACTAGCAGCACCGGGGAGCTGTTTTTT
CDR3 protein: CASSGVTSSTGELFF

clone size: .
D gene: .
V gene: TRBV5-1
J gene: TRBJ2-5
CDR3 DNA: TGCGCCAGCAGCTACCGGGACACACAAGAGACCCAGTACTTC
CDR3 protein: CASSYRDTQETQYF

clone size: .
D gene: TRBD2
V gene: TRBV4-2
J gene: TRBJ2-5
CDR3 DNA: TGTGCCAGCAGCCAAGCCCCACGGGGGGAAGAGACCCAGTACTTC
CDR3 protein: CASSQAPRGEETQYF

clone size: many
D gene: TRBD2
V gene: TRBV7-7
J gene: TRBJ2-7
CDR3 DNA: TGTGCCAGCAGCTCCCCCCCCCTTAGCGGGGAGGACGAGCAGTACTTC
CDR3 protein: CASSSPPLSGEDEQYF

clone size: many
D gene: .
V gene: TRBV10-1
J gene: TRBJ2-7
CDR3 DNA: TGCGCCAGCAGTGTTGCTGGGCAGGACGAGCAGTACTTC
CDR3 protein: CASSVAGQDEQYF

clone size: many
D gene: TRBD1
V gene: TRBV12-3/TRBV12-4
J gene: TRBJ2-7
CDR3 DNA: TGTGCCAGCAGCCGACGGACAGGGCCCTACGAGCAGTACTTC
CDR3 protein: CASSRRTGPYEQYF

clone size: .
D gene: TRBD2
V gene: TRBV28
J gene: TRBJ2-5
CDR3 DNA: TGTGCCAGCAGTTCTATAGCGGGAGCTAAGACCCAGTACTTC
CDR3 protein: CASSSIAGAKTQYF

clone size: once
D gene: .
V gene: TRBV5-4
J gene: TRBJ1-1
CDR3 DNA: TGTGCCAGCAGCTTACAGGAGAAACCGATGAACACTGAAGCTTTCTTT
CDR3 protein: CASSLQEKPMNTEAFF

clone size: many
D gene: .
V gene: TRBV6-1
J gene: TRBJ1-1
CDR3 DNA: TGTGCCAGCCTGTACCAGGGGCATTCGACTGAAGCTTTCTTT
CDR3 protein: CASLYQGHSTEAFF

clone size: few
D gene: .
V gene: TRBV18
J gene: TRBJ2-7
CDR3 DNA: TGTGCCAGCTCATCTGATCGACAGAGCTCCTACGAGCAGTACTTC
CDR3 protein: CASSSDRQSSYEQYF

clone size: .
D gene: .
V gene: TRBV19
J gene: TRBJ1-5
CDR3 DNA: TGTGCCAGTAGTATAGACAGGCAAGATAGCAATCAGCCCCAGCATTTT
CDR3 protein: CASSIDRQDSNQPQHF

clone size: few
D gene: .
V gene: TRBV12-5
J gene: TRBJ1-2
CDR3 DNA: TGTGCTAGTGGCCCTCAGACTAATTTTGGCTACACCTTC
CDR3 protein: CASGPQTNFGYTF

clone size: .
D gene: .
V gene: TRBV18
J gene: TRBJ1-1
CDR3 DNA: TGTGCCAGCTCACCCCACAAGAACACTGAAGCTTTCTTT
CDR3 protein: CASSPHKNTEAFF

clone size: many
D gene: .
V gene: TRBV10-3
J gene: TRBJ2-7
CDR3 DNA: TGTGCCATCAGTGAGTCAGGGATAGAGCCCGCTGACGAGCAGTACTTC
CDR3 protein: CAISESGIEPADEQYF

clone size: few
D gene: TRBD1
V gene: TRBV30
J gene: TRBJ1-1
CDR3 DNA: TGTGCCTGGAGTGGGACAGGGCTGGGGAACACTGAAGCTTTCTTT
CDR3 protein: CAWSGTGLGNTEAFF

clone size: many
D gene: TRBD1
V gene: TRBV29-1
J gene: TRBJ2-2
CDR3 DNA: TGCAGCGCCGTGGGGACAGGGGGTACCGGGGAGCTGTTTTTT
CDR3 protein: CSAVGTGGTGELFF

clone size: many
D gene: .
V gene: TRBV9
J gene: TRBJ1-1
CDR3 DNA: TGTGCCAGCAGCGCCAGGGCACAGAACACTGAAGCTTTCTTT
CDR3 protein: CASSARAQNTEAFF

clone size: many
D gene: .
V gene: TRBV6-5
J gene: TRBJ1-2
CDR3 DNA: TGTGCCAGCAGTCCCACAGGGCGCTTATTCTATGGCTACACCTTC
CDR3 protein: CASSPTGRLFYGYTF

clone size: many
D gene: .
V gene: TRBV11-2
J gene: TRBJ1-2
CDR3 DNA: TGTGCCAGCAGTCCATTAAACTATGGCTACACCTTC
CDR3 protein: CASSPLNYGYTF

clone size: .
D gene: .
V gene: TRBV5-1
J gene: TRBJ2-7
CDR3 DNA: TGCGCCAGCAGCTGGGGGGGGGACACCCACGAGCAGTACTTC
CDR3 protein: CASSWGGDTHEQYF

clone size: once
D gene: .
V gene: TRBV6-1
J gene: TRBJ1-1
CDR3 DNA: TGTGCCAGCACCTCTCCAAAGAACACTGAAGCTTTCTTT
CDR3 protein: CASTSPKNTEAFF

clone size: many
D gene: TRBD1
V gene: TRBV11-3
J gene: TRBJ2-2
CDR3 DNA: TGTGCCAGCAGCTTCGACAGGGATGGCACCGGGGAGCTGTTTTTT
CDR3 protein: CASSFDRDGTGELFF

clone size: .
D gene: TRBD1
V gene: TRBV27
J gene: TRBJ1-1
CDR3 DNA: TGTGCCAGCAGTCCCCTACAGGGGGGTTGGCCCACTGAAGCTTTCTTT
CDR3 protein: CASSPLQGGWPTEAFF

clone size: .
D gene: .
V gene: TRBV4-1
J gene: TRBJ2-7
CDR3 DNA: TGCGCCAGCAGCCTCCAACTACCGGGTTACGAGCAGTACTTC
CDR3 protein: CASSLQLPGYEQYF

clone size: many
D gene: .
V gene: TRBV29-1
J gene: TRBJ1-2
CDR3 DNA: TGCAGCGTTAGCAACAGGAGAAACTATGGCTACACCTTC
CDR3 protein: CSVSNRRNYGYTF

clone size: many
D gene: TRBD1
V gene: TRBV5-1
J gene: TRBJ1-2
CDR3 DNA: TGCGCCAGCAGCCTCGGGACAGCCTTTAACTATGGCTACACCTTC
CDR3 protein: CASSLGTAFNYGYTF

clone size: once
D gene: .
V gene: TRBV10-2
J gene: TRBJ2-7
CDR3 DNA: TGCGCCAGCAGTGAGTCACCAGAAAGCTACGAGCAGTACTTC
CDR3 protein: CASSESPESYEQYF

clone size: many
D gene: .
V gene: TRBV6-2/TRBV6-3
J gene: TRBJ1-1
CDR3 DNA: TGTGCCACCTTAGAACCGGGACTCGGCACTGAAGCTTTCTTT
CDR3 protein: CATLEPGLGTEAFF

clone size: many
D gene: .
V gene: TRBV6-1
J gene: TRBJ1-5
CDR3 DNA: TGTGCCAGCAGTGAAGGATTCGGAGGCAGGCGGGGAGGTCAGCCCCAGCATTTT
CDR3 protein: CASSEGFGGRRGGQPQHF

clone size: .
D gene: TRBD1
V gene: TRBV2
J gene: TRBJ1-2
CDR3 DNA: TGTGCCAGCACCGGGGGGGATCGGGACAGCTATGGCTACACCTTC
CDR3 protein: CASTGGDRDSYGYTF

clone size: few
D gene: .
V gene: TRBV7-8
J gene: TRBJ1-2
CDR3 DNA: TGTGCCAGCAGCTTTGGGGCATCTAACTATGGCTACACCTTC
CDR3 protein: CASSFGASNYGYTF

clone size: many
D gene: .
V gene: TRBV6-6
J gene: TRBJ1-1
CDR3 DNA: TGTGCCAGCAGTTTACAAGGAAACCCTGAAGCTTTCTTT
CDR3 protein: CASSLQGNPEAFF

clone size: many
D gene: .
V gene: TRBV12-3/TRBV12-4
J gene: TRBJ2-5
CDR3 DNA: TGTGCCAGCAGTTCCTCCTTCTCTGAGACCCAGTACTTC
CDR3 protein: CASSSSFSETQYF

clone size: many
D gene: TRBD1
V gene: TRBV20-1
J gene: TRBJ1-2
CDR3 DNA: TGCAGTGCTAGAGGTGACAGGGGGCGGAATGGCTACACCTTC
CDR3 protein: CSARGDRGRNGYTF

clone size: many
D gene: TRBD1
V gene: TRBV6-2/TRBV6-3
J gene: TRBJ1-2
CDR3 DNA: TGTGCCAGCAGTTCCGGGACAGGGGGGCGGTCCTCCGGCTACACCTTC
CDR3 protein: CASSSGTGGRSSGYTF

clone size: many
D gene: TRBD1
V gene: TRBV2
J gene: TRBJ1-1
CDR3 DNA: TGTGCCAGCAGCGCACAGGGGGTGAACACTGAAGCTTTCTTT
CDR3 protein: CASSAQGVNTEAFF

clone size: few
D gene: .
V gene: TRBV6-2/TRBV6-3
J gene: TRBJ2-2
CDR3 DNA: TGTGCCAGCAGTTATAGTCCGGGAGCCGACGGGGAGCTGTTTTTT
CDR3 protein: CASSYSPGADGELFF

clone size: many
D gene: .
V gene: TRBV6-5
J gene: TRBJ1-1
CDR3 DNA: TGTGCCAGCAGTATCCAGGGCAAGAACACTGAAGCTTTCTTT
CDR3 protein: CASSIQGKNTEAFF

clone size: many
D gene: .
V gene: TRBV10-3
J gene: TRBJ1-3
CDR3 DNA: TGTGCCACCCGGTTTGGGTGGGGGATTGAAAACACCATATATTTT
CDR3 protein: CATRFGWGIENTIYF

clone size: few
D gene: .
V gene: TRBV6-1
J gene: TRBJ2-7
CDR3 DNA: TGTGCCAGCTCCAGGGCTGGCTACGAGCAGTACTTC
CDR3 protein: CASSRAGYEQYF

clone size: few
D gene: TRBD1
V gene: TRBV28
J gene: TRBJ1-2
CDR3 DNA: TGTGCCAGCAGTTTATCGGACAGGGCGGGCTATGGCTACACCTTC
CDR3 protein: CASSLSDRAGYGYTF

clone size: .
D gene: .
V gene: TRBV19
J gene: TRBJ2-4
CDR3 DNA: TGTGCCAGTAGTATAGAGGCCGCACGAAGTGACATTCAGTACTTC
CDR3 protein: CASSIEAARSDIQYF

clone size: few
D gene: TRBD2
V gene: TRBV4-1
J gene: TRBJ2-7
CDR3 DNA: TGCGCCAGCAGCCAATCCTATCAAAGACTAGCAGCATACGAGCAGTACTTC
CDR3 protein: CASSQSYQRLAAYEQYF